This is a list of T cell receptor beta chains from one sample in a study of blood T cell repertoires in COVID-19. TCRdb keeps only in-frame clones here, not all; method: immunoSEQ multiplex PCR. This table has more than 85,000 clones, roughly 80% appearing once. Input material: peripheral blood. The receptors were gathered from a woman aged 70-85 years with acute or convalescent COVID-19. The CDR3 runs from the conserved cysteine through the conserved F or W. Fields, in order: D gene, J gene, V gene, clone size, CDR3 protein, CDR3 DNA. D genes are given only for firm matches. Only some rows state a clone size, as once, few, many or a class for expanded clones.

D gene: -
J gene: TRBJ2-6
V gene: TRBV4-1
clone size: -
CDR3 protein: CASSQVGGSGANVLTF
CDR3 DNA: TGCGCCAGCAGCCAAGTGGGGGGCTCTGGGGCCAACGTCCTGACTTTC

D gene: TRBD1
J gene: TRBJ2-2
V gene: TRBV7-9
clone size: -
CDR3 protein: CASRPIDRQGANTGELFF
CDR3 DNA: TGTGCCAGCAGACCAATAGACAGACAGGGTGCGAACACCGGGGAGCTGTTTTTT

D gene: -
J gene: TRBJ1-2
V gene: TRBV6-6
clone size: -
CDR3 protein: CASSYQRGGDGGYTF
CDR3 DNA: TGTGCCAGCAGTTACCAGCGGGGCGGGGATGGGGGCTACACCTTC

D gene: -
J gene: TRBJ1-1
V gene: TRBV11-2
clone size: once
CDR3 protein: CASSLVGGPTEAFF
CDR3 DNA: TGTGCCAGCAGCCTAGTGGGGGGTCCCACTGAAGCTTTCTTT

D gene: TRBD1
J gene: TRBJ1-4
V gene: TRBV7-9
clone size: -
CDR3 protein: CASSSGQGAHHEKLFF
CDR3 DNA: TGTGCCAGCAGCTCTGGACAGGGGGCGCATCATGAAAAACTGTTTTTT

D gene: -
J gene: TRBJ1-4
V gene: TRBV19
clone size: -
CDR3 protein: CASSILVGGGEKLFF
CDR3 DNA: TGTGCCAGTAGTATTTTAGTTGGGGGGGGTGAAAAACTGTTTTTT

D gene: -
J gene: TRBJ1-1
V gene: TRBV6-5
clone size: once
CDR3 protein: CASSSRAQGLNTEAFF
CDR3 DNA: TGTGCCAGCAGTTCCCGGGCTCAGGGGTTGAACACTGAAGCTTTCTTT

D gene: TRBD1
J gene: TRBJ2-2
V gene: TRBV28
clone size: -
CDR3 protein: CASSLDRANTGELFF
CDR3 DNA: TGTGCCAGCAGTCTAGACAGGGCGAACACCGGGGAGCTGTTTTTT

D gene: TRBD1
J gene: TRBJ1-3
V gene: TRBV12-5
clone size: few
CDR3 protein: CASGWDRGNGNTIYF
CDR3 DNA: TGTGCTAGTGGTTGGGACAGGGGGAATGGAAACACCATATATTTT

D gene: TRBD1
J gene: TRBJ2-2
V gene: TRBV6-6
clone size: -
CDR3 protein: CASSYWGQQNTGELFF
CDR3 DNA: TGTGCCAGCAGTTACTGGGGACAGCAGAACACCGGGGAGCTGTTTTTT

D gene: TRBD2
J gene: TRBJ2-7
V gene: TRBV9
clone size: -
CDR3 protein: CASSVGLAGSYEQYF
CDR3 DNA: TGTGCCAGCAGCGTAGGTTTAGCGGGCTCCTACGAGCAGTACTTC

D gene: TRBD1
J gene: TRBJ2-5
V gene: TRBV19
clone size: -
CDR3 protein: CASSGTGGRETQYF
CDR3 DNA: TGTGCCAGTAGTGGGACAGGGGGCCGAGAGACCCAGTACTTC

D gene: TRBD1
J gene: TRBJ1-3
V gene: TRBV9
clone size: few
CDR3 protein: CASSVVDRGEGGNTIYF
CDR3 DNA: TGTGCCAGCAGCGTAGTGGACAGGGGAGAGGGTGGAAACACCATATATTTT

D gene: TRBD1
J gene: TRBJ1-2
V gene: TRBV7-9
clone size: -
CDR3 protein: CASSPDRNYGYTF
CDR3 DNA: TGTGCCAGCAGCCCGGACAGGAACTATGGCTACACCTTC

D gene: TRBD2
J gene: TRBJ2-5
V gene: TRBV19
clone size: -
CDR3 protein: CASGRVGVQTQYF
CDR3 DNA: TGTGCCAGTGGGAGGGTCGGGGTGCAGACCCAGTACTTC

D gene: -
J gene: TRBJ2-7
V gene: TRBV19
clone size: -
CDR3 protein: CASRLGYEQYF
CDR3 DNA: TGTGCCAGTAGGCTCGGTTACGAGCAGTACTTC

D gene: TRBD2
J gene: TRBJ2-7
V gene: TRBV27
clone size: -
CDR3 protein: CASSLSGLATSYEQYF
CDR3 DNA: TGTGCCAGCAGTTTGAGCGGACTAGCGACCTCCTACGAGCAGTACTTC

D gene: TRBD2
J gene: TRBJ2-1
V gene: TRBV4-3
clone size: -
CDR3 protein: CASSPQRLAGYNEQFF
CDR3 DNA: TGCGCCAGCAGCCCTCAACGACTAGCGGGGTACAATGAGCAGTTCTTC

D gene: TRBD2
J gene: TRBJ2-5
V gene: TRBV7-2
clone size: -
CDR3 protein: CASSLFAGGKETQYF
CDR3 DNA: TGTGCCAGCAGCTTATTTGCGGGGGGGAAAGAGACCCAGTACTTC

D gene: -
J gene: TRBJ1-2
V gene: TRBV6-2/TRBV6-3
clone size: -
CDR3 protein: CASSYLSAGGYTF
CDR3 DNA: TGTGCCAGCAGTTACCTCAGCGCTGGGGGCTACACCTTC

D gene: -
J gene: TRBJ2-1
V gene: TRBV12-3/TRBV12-4
clone size: once
CDR3 protein: CASSLASNEQFF
CDR3 DNA: TGTGCCAGCAGTTTGGCCAGTAATGAGCAGTTCTTC

D gene: TRBD1
J gene: TRBJ2-7
V gene: TRBV3-1/TRBV3-2
clone size: -
CDR3 protein: CASSRDRVHEQYF
CDR3 DNA: TGTGCCAGCAGCCGGGACAGGGTCCACGAGCAGTACTTC

D gene: TRBD1
J gene: TRBJ1-2
V gene: TRBV7-3
clone size: -
CDR3 protein: CASSLTGQGDIAGYTF
CDR3 DNA: TGTGCCAGCAGCTTAACGGGACAGGGGGACATTGCTGGCTACACCTTC

D gene: -
J gene: TRBJ2-7
V gene: TRBV3-1/TRBV3-2
clone size: once
CDR3 protein: CASSQVSYEQYF
CDR3 DNA: TGTGCCAGCAGCCAAGTCTCGTACGAGCAGTACTTC

D gene: TRBD2
J gene: TRBJ2-7
V gene: TRBV6-2/TRBV6-3
clone size: -
CDR3 protein: CASSLAAHYEQYF
CDR3 DNA: TGTGCCAGCAGCCTAGCGGCACACTACGAGCAGTACTTC

D gene: -
J gene: TRBJ2-5
V gene: TRBV5-1
clone size: -
CDR3 protein: CASSLFRGAETQYF
CDR3 DNA: TGCGCCAGCAGCTTATTCAGGGGGGCGGAGACCCAGTACTTC

D gene: TRBD2
J gene: TRBJ2-7
V gene: TRBV28
clone size: -
CDR3 protein: CASSLSGTGVQYF
CDR3 DNA: TGTGCCAGCAGCCTCAGCGGGACGGGTGTGCAGTACTTC

D gene: -
J gene: TRBJ2-5
V gene: TRBV29-1
clone size: once
CDR3 protein: CSVSTGFSQETQYF
CDR3 DNA: TGCAGCGTTTCCACAGGGTTTAGCCAAGAGACCCAGTACTTC

D gene: TRBD1
J gene: TRBJ1-4
V gene: TRBV3-1/TRBV3-2
clone size: -
CDR3 protein: CASSQVDRQGCEKLFF
CDR3 DNA: TGTGCCAGCAGCCAAGTAGACAGACAGGGTTGTGAAAAACTGTTTTTT

D gene: -
J gene: TRBJ2-7
V gene: TRBV28
clone size: -
CDR3 protein: CASSTPTGGEQYF
CDR3 DNA: TGTGCCAGCAGTACCCCGACAGGTGGCGAGCAGTACTTC

D gene: TRBD1
J gene: TRBJ2-3
V gene: TRBV5-1
clone size: once
CDR3 protein: CASSLENRGTDTQYF
CDR3 DNA: TGCGCCAGCAGCTTGGAGAACAGGGGTACAGATACGCAGTATTTT

D gene: TRBD2
J gene: TRBJ2-3
V gene: TRBV3-1/TRBV3-2
clone size: -
CDR3 protein: CASSQQAGAADTQYF
CDR3 DNA: TGTGCCAGCAGCCAGCAAGCGGGGGCCGCAGATACGCAGTATTTT

D gene: TRBD1
J gene: TRBJ1-5
V gene: TRBV18
clone size: -
CDR3 protein: CASSLGSRDRGQPQHF
CDR3 DNA: TGTGCCAGCTCACTCGGTTCACGAGACAGGGGACAGCCTCAGCATTTT

D gene: -
J gene: TRBJ2-2
V gene: TRBV30
clone size: -
CDR3 protein: CAWRRTSIGAGELFF
CDR3 DNA: TGTGCCTGGAGGAGGACCTCAATCGGGGCCGGGGAGCTGTTTTTT

D gene: -
J gene: TRBJ1-1
V gene: TRBV12-3/TRBV12-4
clone size: -
CDR3 protein: CASSLGSGTEAFF
CDR3 DNA: TGTGCCAGCAGTTTAGGGAGCGGGACTGAAGCTTTCTTT

D gene: -
J gene: TRBJ2-5
V gene: TRBV6-2/TRBV6-3
clone size: -
CDR3 protein: CASSGGPARTIQETQYF
CDR3 DNA: TGTGCCAGCAGTGGGGGCCCCGCACGGACAATCCAAGAGACCCAGTACTTC

D gene: TRBD2
J gene: TRBJ2-5
V gene: TRBV4-2
clone size: -
CDR3 protein: CASSQDMGTSNQEAQYF
CDR3 DNA: TGTGCCAGCAGCCAAGATATGGGGACTAGCAACCAAGAGGCCCAGTACTTC

D gene: -
J gene: TRBJ2-6
V gene: TRBV5-1
clone size: -
CDR3 protein: CASSTGGAGANVLTF
CDR3 DNA: TGCGCCAGCAGCACTGGAGGGGCCGGGGCCAACGTCCTGACTTTC

D gene: -
J gene: TRBJ2-7
V gene: TRBV6-5
clone size: -
CDR3 protein: CASSPRGVGTYEQYF
CDR3 DNA: TGTGCCAGCAGTCCCAGGGGGGTTGGCACCTACGAGCAGTACTTC

D gene: -
J gene: TRBJ2-7
V gene: TRBV12-3/TRBV12-4
clone size: -
CDR3 protein: CASSPPGVYEQYF
CDR3 DNA: TGTGCCAGCAGCCCCCCGGGGGTCTACGAGCAGTACTTC

D gene: -
J gene: TRBJ1-6
V gene: TRBV5-5
clone size: -
CDR3 protein: CASSPGIYNSPLHF
CDR3 DNA: TGTGCCAGCAGCCCCGGGATCTATAATTCACCCCTCCACTTT

D gene: -
J gene: TRBJ2-1
V gene: TRBV5-8
clone size: -
CDR3 protein: CASSLVGVDYNEQFF
CDR3 DNA: TGTGCCAGCAGCCTTGTAGGGGTAGACTACAATGAGCAGTTCTTC

D gene: -
J gene: TRBJ1-1
V gene: TRBV27
clone size: -
CDR3 protein: CASSPEGDNTEAFF
CDR3 DNA: TGTGCCAGCAGTCCCGAGGGAGACAACACTGAAGCTTTCTTT

D gene: -
J gene: TRBJ1-5
V gene: TRBV4-1
clone size: -
CDR3 protein: CASSQDIGVQPQHF
CDR3 DNA: TGCGCCAGCAGCCAAGATATCGGGGTTCAGCCCCAGCATTTT

D gene: TRBD1
J gene: TRBJ2-3
V gene: TRBV11-3
clone size: -
CDR3 protein: CASSARDRGQDTQYF
CDR3 DNA: TGTGCCAGCAGCGCCCGGGACAGGGGGCAAGATACGCAGTATTTT

D gene: TRBD1
J gene: TRBJ1-2
V gene: TRBV19
clone size: -
CDR3 protein: CASSIPSGGAGGYTF
CDR3 DNA: TGTGCCAGTAGTATCCCTTCAGGGGGCGCAGGTGGCTACACCTTC

D gene: TRBD2
J gene: TRBJ2-3
V gene: TRBV29-1
clone size: -
CDR3 protein: CSVEGGLAGGASTDTQYF
CDR3 DNA: TGCAGCGTTGAGGGGGGACTAGCGGGAGGAGCTAGCACAGATACGCAGTATTTT

D gene: -
J gene: TRBJ1-2
V gene: TRBV19
clone size: -
CDR3 protein: CASSILSQGLGYGYTF
CDR3 DNA: TGTGCCAGTAGTATCCTTTCTCAGGGCTTGGGCTATGGCTACACCTTC